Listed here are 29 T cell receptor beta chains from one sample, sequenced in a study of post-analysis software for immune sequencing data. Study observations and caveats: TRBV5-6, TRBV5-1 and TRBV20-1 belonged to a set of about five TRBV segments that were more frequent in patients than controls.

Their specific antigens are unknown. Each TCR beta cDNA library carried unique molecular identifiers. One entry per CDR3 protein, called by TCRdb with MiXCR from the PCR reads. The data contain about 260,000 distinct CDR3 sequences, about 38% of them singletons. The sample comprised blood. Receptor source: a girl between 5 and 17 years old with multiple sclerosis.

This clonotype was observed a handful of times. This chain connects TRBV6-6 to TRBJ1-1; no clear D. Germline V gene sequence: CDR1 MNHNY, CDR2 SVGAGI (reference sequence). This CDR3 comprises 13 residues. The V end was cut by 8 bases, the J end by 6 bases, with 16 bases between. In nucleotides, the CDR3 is TGTGCCAGCTGTCCCCCGGGCAGTCCTGAAGCTTTCTTT. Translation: CASCPPGSPEAFF.

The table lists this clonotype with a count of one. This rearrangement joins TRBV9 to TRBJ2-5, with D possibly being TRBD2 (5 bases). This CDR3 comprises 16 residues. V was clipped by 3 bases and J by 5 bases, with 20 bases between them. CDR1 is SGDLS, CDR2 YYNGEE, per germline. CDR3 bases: TGTGCCAGCAGCGGGCGGACGGACTCCGGTGGGGAGACCCAGTACTTC. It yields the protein CASSGRTDSGGETQYF. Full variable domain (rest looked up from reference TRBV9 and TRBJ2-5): DSGVTQTPKHLITATGQRVTLRCSPRSGDLSVYWYQQSLDQGLQFLIQYYNGEERAKGNILERFSAQQFPDLHSELNLSSLELGDSALYFCASSGRTDSGGETQYFGPGTRLLVL.

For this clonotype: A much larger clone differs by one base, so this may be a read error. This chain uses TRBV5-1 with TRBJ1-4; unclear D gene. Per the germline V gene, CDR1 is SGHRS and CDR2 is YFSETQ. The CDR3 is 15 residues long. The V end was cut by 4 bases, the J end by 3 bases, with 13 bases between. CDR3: CASSRFGRSNEKLFF. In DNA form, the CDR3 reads TGCGCCAGCAGCAGGTTTGGGCGGTCTAATGAAAAACTGTTTTTT.

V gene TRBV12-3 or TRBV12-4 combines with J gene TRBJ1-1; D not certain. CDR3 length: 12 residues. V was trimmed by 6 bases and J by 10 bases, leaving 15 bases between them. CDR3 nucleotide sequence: TGTGCCAGCAGCTCGATGGGAGATTTAGCTTTCTTT. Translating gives CASSSMGDLAFF.

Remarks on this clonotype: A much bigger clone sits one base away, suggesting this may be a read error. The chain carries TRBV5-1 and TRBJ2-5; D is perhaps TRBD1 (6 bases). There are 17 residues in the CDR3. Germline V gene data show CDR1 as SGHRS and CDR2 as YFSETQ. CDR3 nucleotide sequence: TGCGCCAGCAACTTGGGGGCAAGCAGAACGTACCAAGAGACCCAGTACTTC. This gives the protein CASNLGASRTYQETQYF.

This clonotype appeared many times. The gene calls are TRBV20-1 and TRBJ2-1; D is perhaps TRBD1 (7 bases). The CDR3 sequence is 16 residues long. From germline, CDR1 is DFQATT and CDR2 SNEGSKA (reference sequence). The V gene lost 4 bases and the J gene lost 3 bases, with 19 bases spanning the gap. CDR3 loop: CSANKQGSGDYNEQFF. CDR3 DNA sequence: TGCAGTGCTAATAAACAGGGGTCGGGGGACTACAATGAGCAGTTCTTC.

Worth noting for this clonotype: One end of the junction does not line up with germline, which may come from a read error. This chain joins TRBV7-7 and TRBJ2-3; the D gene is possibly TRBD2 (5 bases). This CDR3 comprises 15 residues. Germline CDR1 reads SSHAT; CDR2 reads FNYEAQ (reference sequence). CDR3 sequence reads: CASSLGLASTDTQYF. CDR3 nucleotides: TGTGCTAGCAGCTTAGGGCTAGCCAGCACAGATACGCAGTATTTT. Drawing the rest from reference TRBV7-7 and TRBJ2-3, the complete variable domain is GAGVSQSPRYKVTKRGQDVTLRCDPISSHATLYWYQQALGQGPEFLTYFNYEAQPDKSGLPSDRFSAERPEGSISTLTIQRTEQRDSAMYRCASSLGLASTDTQYFGPGTRLTVL.

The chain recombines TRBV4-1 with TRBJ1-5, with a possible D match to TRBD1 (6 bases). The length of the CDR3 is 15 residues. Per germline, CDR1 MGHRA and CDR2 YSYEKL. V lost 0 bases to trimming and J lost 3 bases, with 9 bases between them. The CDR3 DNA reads TGCGCCAGCAGCCAAGATCGGACAGCCAATCAGCCCCAGCATTTT. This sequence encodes CASSQDRTANQPQHF.

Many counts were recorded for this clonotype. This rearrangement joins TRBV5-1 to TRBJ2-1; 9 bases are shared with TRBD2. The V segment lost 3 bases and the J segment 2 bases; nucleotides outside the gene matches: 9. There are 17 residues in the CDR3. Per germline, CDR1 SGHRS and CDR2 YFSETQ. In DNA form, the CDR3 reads TGCGCCAGCAGCTCGGCCGGTAGCGGGGGAACCTACAATGAGCAGTTCTTC. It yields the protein CASSSAGSGGTYNEQFF.

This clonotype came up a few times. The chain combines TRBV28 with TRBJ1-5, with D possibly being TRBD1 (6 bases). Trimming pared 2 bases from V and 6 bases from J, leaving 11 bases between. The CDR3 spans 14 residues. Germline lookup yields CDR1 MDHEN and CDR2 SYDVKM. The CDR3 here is CASSLLRGGQPQHF. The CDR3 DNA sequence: TGTGCCAGCAGTTTACTCAGGGGAGGTCAGCCCCAGCATTTT.

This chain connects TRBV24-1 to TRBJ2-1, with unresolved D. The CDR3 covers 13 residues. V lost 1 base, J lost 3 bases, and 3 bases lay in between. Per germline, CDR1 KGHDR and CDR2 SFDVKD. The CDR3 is CATSDFFYNEQFF. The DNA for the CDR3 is TGTGCCACCAGTGATTTCTTCTACAATGAGCAGTTCTTC.

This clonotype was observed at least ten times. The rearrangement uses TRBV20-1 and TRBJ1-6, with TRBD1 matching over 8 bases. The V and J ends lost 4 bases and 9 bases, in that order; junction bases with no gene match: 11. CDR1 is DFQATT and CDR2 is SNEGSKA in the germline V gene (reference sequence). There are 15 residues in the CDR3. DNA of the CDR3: TGCAGTGCTATTGAGACAGGGGCGAAAAGTTCACCCCTCCACTTT. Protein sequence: CSAIETGAKSSPLHF.

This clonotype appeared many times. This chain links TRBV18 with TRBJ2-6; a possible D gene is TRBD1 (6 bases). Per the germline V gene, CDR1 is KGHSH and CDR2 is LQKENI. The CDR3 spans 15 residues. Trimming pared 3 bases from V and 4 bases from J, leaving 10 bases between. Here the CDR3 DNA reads TGTGCCAGCTCACCGGCAGGGGCCGGGGCCAACGTCCTGACTTTC. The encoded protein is CASSPAGAGANVLTF.

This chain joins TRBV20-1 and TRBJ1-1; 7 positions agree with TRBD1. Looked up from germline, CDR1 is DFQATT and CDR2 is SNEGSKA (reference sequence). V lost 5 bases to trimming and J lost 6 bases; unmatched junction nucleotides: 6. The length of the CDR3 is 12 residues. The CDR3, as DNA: TGCAGTGCTTTCCAGGGGGGTGCTGAAGCTTTCTTT. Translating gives CSAFQGGAEAFF.

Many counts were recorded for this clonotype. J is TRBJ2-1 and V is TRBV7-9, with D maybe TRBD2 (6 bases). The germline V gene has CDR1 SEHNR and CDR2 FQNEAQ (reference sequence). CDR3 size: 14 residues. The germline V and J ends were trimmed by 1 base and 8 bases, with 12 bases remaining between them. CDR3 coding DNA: TGTGCCAGCAGCTTAGGGGACTCCACGGATGAGCAGTTCTTC. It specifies CASSLGDSTDEQFF.

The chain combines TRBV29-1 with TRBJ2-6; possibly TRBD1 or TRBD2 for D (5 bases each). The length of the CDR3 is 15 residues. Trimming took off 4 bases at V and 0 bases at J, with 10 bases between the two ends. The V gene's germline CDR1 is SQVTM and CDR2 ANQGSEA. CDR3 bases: TGCAGCGTTGCAGGTGGGGGCTCTGGGGCCAACGTCCTGACTTTC. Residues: CSVAGGGSGANVLTF.

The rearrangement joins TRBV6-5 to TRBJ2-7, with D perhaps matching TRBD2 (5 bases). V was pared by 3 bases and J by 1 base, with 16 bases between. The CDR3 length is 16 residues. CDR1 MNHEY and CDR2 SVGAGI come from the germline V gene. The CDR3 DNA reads TGTGCCAGCAGTTATAAGGTGGGGAGCAAGTCCTACGAGCAGTACTTC. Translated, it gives CASSYKVGSKSYEQYF.

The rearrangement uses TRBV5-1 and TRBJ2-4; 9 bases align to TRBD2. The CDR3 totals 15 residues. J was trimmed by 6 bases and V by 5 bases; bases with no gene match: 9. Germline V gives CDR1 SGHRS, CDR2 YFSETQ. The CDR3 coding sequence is TGCGCCAGCAGGGCCGAGGTAGCGGGAGTAAACATTCAGTACTTC. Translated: CASRAEVAGVNIQYF.

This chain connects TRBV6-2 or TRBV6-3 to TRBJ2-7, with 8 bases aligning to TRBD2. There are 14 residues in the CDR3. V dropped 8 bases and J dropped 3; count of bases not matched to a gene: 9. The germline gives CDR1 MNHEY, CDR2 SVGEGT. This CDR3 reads CASQTVSGNYEQYF. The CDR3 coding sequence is TGTGCCAGCCAAACGGTTAGCGGGAACTACGAGCAGTACTTC.

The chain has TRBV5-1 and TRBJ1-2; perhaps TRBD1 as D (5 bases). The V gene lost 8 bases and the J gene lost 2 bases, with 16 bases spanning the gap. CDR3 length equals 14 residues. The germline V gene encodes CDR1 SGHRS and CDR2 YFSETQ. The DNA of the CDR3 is TGCGCCAGTAGCCCGGGACCCAGGAACTATGGCTACACCTTC. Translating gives CASSPGPRNYGYTF.

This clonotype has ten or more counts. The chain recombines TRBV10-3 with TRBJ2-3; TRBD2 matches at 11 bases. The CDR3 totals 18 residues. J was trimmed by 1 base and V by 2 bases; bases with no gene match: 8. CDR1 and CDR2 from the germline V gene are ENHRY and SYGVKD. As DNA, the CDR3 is TGTGCCATCAGTGAGAAAACTATAGCGGGAGGGGGCACAGATACGCAGTATTTT. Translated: CAISEKTIAGGGTDTQYF.

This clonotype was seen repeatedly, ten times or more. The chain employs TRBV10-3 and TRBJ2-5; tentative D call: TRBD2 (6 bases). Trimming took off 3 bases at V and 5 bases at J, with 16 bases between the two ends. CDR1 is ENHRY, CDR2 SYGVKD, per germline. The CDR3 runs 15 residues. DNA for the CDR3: TGTGCCATCAGTGAAGGCGGTGGAGGGAGGGAGACCCAGTACTTC. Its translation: CAISEGGGGRETQYF.

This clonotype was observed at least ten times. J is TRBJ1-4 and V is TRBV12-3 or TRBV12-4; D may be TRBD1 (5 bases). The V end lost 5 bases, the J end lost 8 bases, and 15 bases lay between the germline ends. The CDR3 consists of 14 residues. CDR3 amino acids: CASSPGDGEEKLFF. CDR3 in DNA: TGTGCCAGCAGTCCGGGGGACGGGGAGGAAAAACTGTTTTTT.

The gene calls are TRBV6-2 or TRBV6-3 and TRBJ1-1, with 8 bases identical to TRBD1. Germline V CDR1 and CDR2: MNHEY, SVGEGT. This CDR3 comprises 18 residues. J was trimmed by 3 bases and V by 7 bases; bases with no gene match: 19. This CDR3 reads CASKIPVGKDRVHTEAFF. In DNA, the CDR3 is TGTGCCAGCAAAATCCCCGTTGGGAAGGACAGGGTGCACACTGAAGCTTTCTTT.

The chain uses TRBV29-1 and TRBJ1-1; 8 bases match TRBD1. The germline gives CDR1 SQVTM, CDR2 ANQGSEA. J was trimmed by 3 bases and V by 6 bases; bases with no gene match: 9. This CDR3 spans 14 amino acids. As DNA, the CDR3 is TGCAGCGTAAAACTCAGGGGGCGAGACACTGAAGCTTTCTTT. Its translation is CSVKLRGRDTEAFF.

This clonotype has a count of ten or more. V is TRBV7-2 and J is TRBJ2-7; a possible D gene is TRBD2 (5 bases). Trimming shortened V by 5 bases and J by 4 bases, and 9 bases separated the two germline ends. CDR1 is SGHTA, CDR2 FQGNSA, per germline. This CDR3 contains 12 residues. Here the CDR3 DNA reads TGTGCCAGCAGCGCCACGGGGTACGAGCAGTACTTC. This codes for CASSATGYEQYF.

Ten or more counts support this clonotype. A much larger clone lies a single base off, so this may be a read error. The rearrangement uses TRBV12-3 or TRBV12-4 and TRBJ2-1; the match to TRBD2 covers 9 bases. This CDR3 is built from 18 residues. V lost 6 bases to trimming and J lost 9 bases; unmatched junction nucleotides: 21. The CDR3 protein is CASSPAGSGGGPSSEQFF. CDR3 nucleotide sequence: TGTGCCAGCAGCCCCGCGGGTAGCGGGGGCGGTCCTTCCAGTGAGCAGTTCTTC.

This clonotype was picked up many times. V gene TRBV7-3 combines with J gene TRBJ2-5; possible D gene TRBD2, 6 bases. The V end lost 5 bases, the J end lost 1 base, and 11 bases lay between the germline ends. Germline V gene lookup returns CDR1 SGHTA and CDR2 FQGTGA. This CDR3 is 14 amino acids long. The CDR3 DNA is TGTGCCAGCAGCCTTGGGGGGTTCCAAGAGACCCAGTACTTC. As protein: CASSLGGFQETQYF.

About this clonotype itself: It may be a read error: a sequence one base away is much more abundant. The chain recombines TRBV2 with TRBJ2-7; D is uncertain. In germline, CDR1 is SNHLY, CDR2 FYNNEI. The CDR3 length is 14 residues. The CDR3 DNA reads TGTGCCAGCGGTGAAGTTGTCACCTCCTACGAGCAGTACTTC. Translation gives CASGEVVTSYEQYF.